These 20 T cell receptor beta chains were all obtained from the same sample, sequenced in a study of shared clonotypes between healthy human individuals. The protocol was immunoSEQ multiplex PCR, while the TCRdb copy is restricted to in-frame clones and leaves out a portion. The table includes approximately 650,000 clones, over 95% detected once. CD45RO-negative cells were positively selected for CCR7, leaving out terminally differentiated effector memory CD45RA+ cells. The sample taken for sequencing was naive CD8+ T cells sorted from blood. Every receptor here comes from a woman aged 30 to 39 in good health.

The chain links TRBV27 to TRBJ2-1, with a weak D call TRBD2 (6 bases). Germline V CDR1 and CDR2: MNHEY, SMNVEV (reference sequence). CDR3 length: 15 amino acids. V was shortened by 2 bases and J by 2 bases, with 10 bases between the two germline ends. In nucleotides, the CDR3 is TGTGCCAGCAGTTTACGGGAGCATACCTACAATGAGCAGTTCTTC. Its translation: CASSLREHTYNEQFF.

V and J are TRBV6-5 and TRBJ1-1, with 8 bases lining up with TRBD1. Unmatched junction bases numbered 2, after V lost 2 bases and J lost 3 bases. This CDR3 has 14 amino acids. CDR1 is MNHEY and CDR2 is SVGAGI in the germline V gene. The chain's CDR3 is CASSYRQGHTEAFF. CDR3 DNA sequence: TGTGCCAGCAGTTACCGACAGGGGCACACTGAAGCTTTCTTT.

The V call is TRBV4-1, the J call TRBJ2-1, with 8 bases matching TRBD2. Germline V gene data show CDR1 as MGHRA and CDR2 as YSYEKL. The CDR3 spans 17 residues. The ends lost 1 base at V and 0 bases at J; junction bases unmatched: 5. In nucleotides, the CDR3 is TGCGCCAGCAGCCAAGTAGGAGCGGGAGTCTCCTACAATGAGCAGTTCTTC. This sequence encodes CASSQVGAGVSYNEQFF.

The V and J genes are TRBV2 and TRBJ1-1, with D perhaps TRBD1 (6 bases). Trimming cost V 5 bases and J 5 bases, with 21 bases left between them. The germline CDR1 and CDR2 sequences are SNHLY and FYNNEI. This CDR3 region has 16 residues. CDR3 sequence reads: CASSRDLGGKETEAFF. The CDR3 DNA reads TGTGCCAGCAGTCGGGACCTAGGGGGAAAGGAAACTGAAGCTTTCTTT. The full variable domain, completed using reference TRBV2 and TRBJ1-1, is EPEVTQTPSHQVTQMGQEVILRCVPISNHLYFYWYRQILGQKVEFLVSFYNNEISEKSEIFDDQFSVERPDGSNFTLKIRSTKLEDSAMYFCASSRDLGGKETEAFFGQGTRLTVV.

The chain uses TRBV4-1 and TRBJ2-2, with D uncertain. In germline, CDR1 is MGHRA, CDR2 YSYEKL. The CDR3 contains 16 residues. V was clipped by 0 bases and J by 4 bases, with 12 bases between them. CDR3 nucleotide sequence: TGCGCCAGCAGCCAAGATGAAGAGACCCTCACCGGGGAGCTGTTTTTT. Protein: CASSQDEETLTGELFF.

This sequence joins TRBV7-9 and TRBJ1-1, with D hard to call. CDR3 length: 13 amino acids. Trimming cost V 4 bases and J 1 base, with 7 bases left between them. CDR1 SEHNR and CDR2 FQNEAQ come from the germline V gene (reference sequence). The CDR3 loop is CASSSYRNTEAFF. CDR3 coding DNA: TGTGCCAGCAGCTCGTACAGGAACACTGAAGCTTTCTTT.

This chain joins TRBV11-2 and TRBJ2-7; weak D call: TRBD1 (6 bases). Trimming took off 4 bases at V and 3 bases at J, with 16 bases between the two ends. This CDR3 has 15 amino acids. CDR1 is SGHAT, CDR2 FQNNGV, per germline. The CDR3 reads CASSWGRWQNYEQYF. CDR3 sequence (DNA): TGTGCCAGCAGCTGGGGGCGGTGGCAGAACTACGAGCAGTACTTC.

The chain links TRBV5-1 to TRBJ1-2, with no clear D. This CDR3 contains 13 residues. Germline CDR1 and CDR2: SGHRS and YFSETQ. V lost 1 base and J lost 6, with 10 bases in between. The CDR3 is CASSLRAGDGYTF. In nucleotides, the CDR3 is TGCGCCAGCAGCTTGAGGGCCGGAGATGGCTACACCTTC. Complete variable domain (other parts from reference TRBV5-1 and TRBJ1-2): KAGVTQTPRYLIKTRGQQVTLSCSPISGHRSVSWYQQTPGQGLQFLFEYFSETQRNKGNFPGRFSGRQFSNSRSEMNVSTLELGDSALYLCASSLRAGDGYTFGSGTRLTVV.

The chain uses TRBV5-6 and TRBJ1-3; the match to TRBD1 covers 8 bases. The CDR3 covers 16 residues. Germline-derived CDR1 and CDR2 are SGHDT and YYEEEE. V shed 4 bases, J shed 0 bases, and the junction held 6 bases outside the gene matches. The CDR3 DNA follows: TGTGCCAGCAGCGCTTTGACAGGGGACTCTGGAAACACCATATATTTT. Its translation: CASSALTGDSGNTIYF.

The chain recombines TRBV7-9 with TRBJ2-7; D is uncertain. Between the trimmed V and J ends, which lost 4 bases and 5 bases, there was a span of 6 bases. Per germline, CDR1 SEHNR and CDR2 FQNEAQ (reference sequence). CDR3 length: 11 residues. CDR3 sequence (DNA): TGTGCCAGCAGCTCCCCCCACGAGCAGTACTTC. As protein: CASSSPHEQYF.

With regard to this clone: Other DNA sequences in this sample translate to the same CDR3. V is TRBV9 and J is TRBJ2-2, with 9 bases identical to TRBD2. The CDR3 covers 16 residues. The V gene end was trimmed by 2 bases and the J gene end by 0 bases; junction bases not matched to a gene: 2. The germline gives CDR1 SGDLS, CDR2 YYNGEE. The CDR3 DNA follows: TGTGCCAGCAGCGTCTCTAGCGGGGCGAACACCGGGGAGCTGTTTTTT. Translated, it gives CASSVSSGANTGELFF.

V usage is TRBV4-1 and J usage is TRBJ1-2; TRBD1 matches at 7 bases. The CDR3 length is 13 residues. J gave up 5 bases and V 1 base, and 1 base lay outside the gene matches. Looked up from germline, CDR1 is MGHRA and CDR2 is YSYEKL. The CDR3 region is CASSQGQGYGYTF. In nucleotides, the CDR3 is TGCGCCAGCAGCCAAGGACAGGGATATGGCTACACCTTC.

The chain combines TRBV27 with TRBJ2-5, with D perhaps assigned TRBD1 or TRBD2 (5 bases each). Gene TRBJ2-7 matches the end of the DNA better, so the J call may be wrong. The CDR3 has 15 residues. Germline V lookup: CDR1 MNHEY, CDR2 SMNVEV (reference sequence). CDR3 in DNA: TGTGCCAGCAGTACCCTAGGGACCGCGGGCTACGAGCAGTACTTC. Translation gives CASSTLGTAGYEQYF.

The rearrangement joins TRBV7-9 to TRBJ2-5, with D uncertain. This CDR3 region has 13 residues. Per the germline V gene, CDR1 is SEHNR and CDR2 is FQNEAQ (reference sequence). Trimming took 4 bases from V and 5 from J, leaving 11 bases between them. The CDR3 spells CASSSDIGETQYF. The CDR3, as DNA: TGTGCCAGCAGCTCCGACATCGGGGAGACCCAGTACTTC.

This clone was observed a single time. The chain couples TRBV4-1 to TRBJ2-1, with 11 positions matching TRBD2. Germline lookup yields CDR1 MGHRA and CDR2 YSYEKL. The CDR3 totals 16 residues. V gave up 0 bases and J gave up 7 bases; unmatched junction bases: 5. The CDR3 region is CASSQEPTSGMNEQFF. In DNA form, the CDR3 reads TGCGCCAGCAGCCAAGAGCCGACTAGCGGGATGAATGAGCAGTTCTTC.

The chain joins TRBV4-1 to TRBJ1-1; the D is unclear. This CDR3 spans 15 amino acids. From germline, CDR1 is MGHRA and CDR2 YSYEKL. Trimming pared 2 bases from V and 4 bases from J, leaving 14 bases between. The CDR3 reads CASSQSPLVGTEAFF. The CDR3 DNA reads as TGCGCCAGCAGCCAAAGCCCTTTGGTGGGCACTGAAGCTTTCTTT.

V gene TRBV7-2 combines with J gene TRBJ2-7; D gene uncertain. V lost 3 bases, J lost 4 bases, and 13 bases lay in between. CDR1 is SGHTA and CDR2 is FQGNSA in the germline V gene. There are 14 residues in the CDR3. CDR3 amino acids: CASSFLSRSYEQYF. In nucleotides, the CDR3 is TGTGCCAGCAGCTTCCTCTCCAGGAGTTACGAGCAGTACTTC.

This chain links TRBV7-3 with TRBJ2-7; possible D gene TRBD2, 5 bases. The CDR3 sequence is 13 residues long. The germline V gene encodes CDR1 SGHTA and CDR2 FQGTGA. Trimming removed 5 bases from V and 3 bases from J, with 11 bases in between. CDR3 residues: CASSPEGRYEQYF. DNA for the CDR3: TGTGCCAGCAGCCCTGAGGGCCGCTACGAGCAGTACTTC.

The V call is TRBV5-6, the J call TRBJ2-6, with a weak D call TRBD1 (6 bases). V lost 2 bases and J lost 0, with 12 bases in between. Germline V gene lookup returns CDR1 SGHDT and CDR2 YYEEEE. This CDR3 is built from 17 residues. The CDR3 sequence is CASSFVSGDSGANVLTF. DNA for the CDR3: TGTGCCAGCAGCTTCGTTTCAGGGGACTCTGGGGCCAACGTCCTGACTTTC.

The chain is built from TRBV6-5 and TRBJ2-4; 7 positions agree with TRBD1. The germline gives CDR1 MNHEY, CDR2 SVGAGI. Trimming took 6 bases from V and 1 from J; bases not matched to a gene: 3. The CDR3 is 14 amino acids. The DNA of the CDR3 is TGTGCCAGCAGCGAACAGGGGGCCAAAAACATTCAGTACTTC. Its translation is CASSEQGAKNIQYF.